Included here is one T cell receptor beta chain sequence, with context. Its antigen is not identified. The V end was cut by 3 bases, the J end by 5 bases, with 10 bases between. The CDR3 totals 13 residues. Germline lookup yields CDR1 SGHVS and CDR2 FQNEAQ. Roughly 10^5 TCR templates underwent assay in every sample. TCRdb's copy holds only in-frame clones and misses some; the assay was immunoSEQ multiplex PCR. The table includes 99,000 or so clones, over 90% detected once. This entry is derived from a study of siplizumab effects on memory and regulatory T cells. Findings of the study overall: Apparently key alloresponse contributors, naive T cells also seemed more diverse than memory cells. About 80-97% of proliferating CD4+ or CD8+ clones had no assignable naive or memory phenotype.

Sequencing was performed on Tregs sorted from blood. This sequence joins TRBV7-8 and TRBJ1-1; TRBD1 might be the D (5 bases). The receptor was derived from a human donor in good health. CDR3 nucleotides: TGTGCCAGCAGCTTCCCCGCAGGGACTGAAGCTTTCTTT. It is translated as CASSFPAGTEAFF.